This TCR beta chain was obtained from a study (dated by TCRdb to 2014 to 2015). General notes on the study: The study examined whether tumor-infiltrating Tregs in breast cancer are drawn from blood Tregs or arise in situ by conversion from other CD4+ T cell subsets. Here is what the overall study found, with its caveats: The greatest overlap of tumor-infiltrating Treg TCR alpha and beta sequences was observed with tumor naive CD4+ T cells, followed by blood naive CD4+ T cells. The TCR gene usage of tumor memory CD4+ T cells clustered together with blood and lymph node memory CD4+ cells and with lymph node naive CD4+ cells. Rather than covering whole repertoires, validation in the larger cohort was restricted to a single TCR beta V-J rearrangement.

This clonotype was seen repeatedly, ten times or more. The specificity of this receptor is unknown. No base quality information exists; no much larger clone differs at one position. Full-length TCR variable regions were amplified by 5' RACE PCR with constant-region reverse primers, followed by semi-nested PCR with Nested Universal Primer A. Using the ReliaPrep RNA Cell Miniprep System, total RNA was extracted, and the SMARTer RACE 5'/3' Kit was then used to reverse transcribe the RNA into 5'RACE-ready cDNA. Multiplex adaptors were used to barcode full-length TCR alpha and beta libraries, and the barcoded libraries were sequenced on an Illumina MiSeq. Regarding the original processing steps: For each of nine subset-tissue groups, sequencing data from the five patients were pooled, and the groups were compared by unsupervised clustering of TCR gene usage. The Morisita-Horn index was used to calculate repertoire similarity, with shared sequences weighted according to their contribution to each repertoire. TCRdb passed the public sequencing reads through fastp at Q25 and MiXCR, retaining productive beta sequences. Identical CDR3 protein sequences are pooled into one entry, listed with their most common genes and DNA. These V and J calls are TCRdb output, not the study's own analysis. In this sample the table shows 35,000 to 50,000 distinct CDR3 sequences, roughly 21% of which occur a single time. The ten largest account for roughly 3.7% of the sample.

Cells that were CD4+CD25+CD127-/low were isolated as Tregs. Tregs, naive and memory CD4+ T cells from tumor, blood and ipsilateral draining lymph nodes of about 5 breast cancer patients underwent full-length TCR alpha and beta sequencing. Ficoll density gradient centrifugation was used to isolate mononuclear cells from either lymph nodes or roughly 50 ml of peripheral blood. Sorted cell populations were confirmed by FACS to exceed 90% purity. V loses 1 base, J loses 2 bases, and the germline ends lie 10 bases apart. The germline V gene sets CDR1 to MGHRA and CDR2 to YSYEKL. From the cysteine through the phenylalanine, the CDR3 covers 15 amino acids. Of all the DNA, just the CDR3 is kept, 45 bases in frame from base 1.

The rearrangement joined TRBV4-1 to TRBJ2-3; too little of a D gene remains to name it. The sample taken for sequencing was Tregs sorted from blood. This sequence originates from a female donor with breast cancer. The CDR3: CASSQVNLYTDTQYF. Read as DNA, the sequence is TGCGCCAGCAGCCAAGTAAACCTCTACACAGATACGCAGTATTTT.